This T cell receptor beta chain originates from a study of cytomegalovirus exposure and HLA in healthy donors. Overall study context: The 120 validation repertoires used the same platform as the 650 to 850 first-cohort repertoires (as reported by a later analysis).

In the case of this clone: Its target is not known.

The CDR3 runs 15 residues. V shed 1 base, J shed 5 bases, and the junction held 5 bases outside the gene matches. Germline assignment: CDR1 SGHVS and CDR2 FQNEAQ. Profiled with immunoSEQ multiplex PCR; TCRdb holds only in-frame clones, not every one. The table has tens of thousands of clones, around 85% seen once. Overall study findings and caveats: The study flagged approximately 180 TCR beta chains as cytomegalovirus-associated. High specificity and sensitivity for cytomegalovirus status were reported for the classifier. The tendency of first-cohort TCR clusters to co-occur in the 90 to 150 validation repertoires emerged from a later analysis.

The sequence came from a man between 18 and 29 years old in good health and CMV-seropositive. V usage is TRBV7-8 and J usage is TRBJ2-3, with 8 bases lining up with TRBD2. The sequencing input was PBMCs. CDR3 in DNA: TGTGCCAGCAGCTTAGGCGGGAGGATAGAAGATACGCAGTATTTT. This codes for CASSLGGRIEDTQYF.